The 8 T cell receptor beta chains in this list originate from one sample, sequenced in a study of cytomegalovirus exposure and HLA in healthy donors. Both 60 Vbeta primers and 13 Jbeta primers went into the PCR. The repertoire was sequenced with immunoSEQ multiplex PCR; TCRdb's copy has only in-frame clones and lacks some. Of around 67,000 clones in the sample, 75% to 85% were seen once. Sequenced: PBMCs. These TCRs come from a man in his late teens or twenties in good health and CMV-seropositive.

The chain carries TRBV5-1 and TRBJ1-1; D uncertain. V was pared by 0 bases and J by 5 bases, with 11 bases between. Per germline, CDR1 SGHRS and CDR2 YFSETQ. This CDR3 is built from 14 residues. The DNA of the CDR3 is TGCGCCAGCAGCTTGGAGGGTGGGGAGACTGAAGCTTTCTTT. It translates to CASSLEGGETEAFF.

The genes are TRBV6-4 and TRBJ1-2; a weak D match, TRBD1 (6 bases). The CDR3 loop spans 14 amino acids. V shed 5 bases and J shed 7 bases, with 17 bases lying between them. Looked up from germline, CDR1 is MRHNA and CDR2 is SNTAGT. Here the CDR3 DNA reads TGTGCCAGCAGTCCCGTTGCAGGGGAGTCTGGCTACACCTTC. This encodes CASSPVAGESGYTF.

The chain has TRBV20-1 and TRBJ2-7; D call uncertain. Trimming shortened V by 3 bases and J by 3 bases, and 3 bases separated the two germline ends. There are 10 residues in the CDR3. In germline, CDR1 is DFQATT, CDR2 SNEGSKA (reference sequence). CDR3 sequence reads: CSASNYEQYF. CDR3 sequence (DNA): TGCAGTGCTAGTAACTACGAGCAGTACTTC.

The gene calls are TRBV4-2 and TRBJ1-1, with D perhaps matching TRBD1 (5 bases). Looked up from germline, CDR1 is LGHNA and CDR2 is YNFKEQ. The CDR3 is 14 amino acids. Trimming cost V 3 bases and J 1 base, with 9 bases left between them. In DNA, the CDR3 is TGTGCCAGCAGCCACATCCAGGGGAACACTGAAGCTTTCTTT. Translating it yields CASSHIQGNTEAFF.

The CDR3 here is CASSITSGGASEQFF. The CDR3 DNA reads TGTGCCAGTAGTATAACTAGCGGGGGGGCGTCTGAGCAGTTCTTC. The chain uses TRBV19 and TRBJ2-1, with 13 nucleotides matching TRBD2. Germline lookup yields CDR1 LNHDA and CDR2 SQIVND (reference sequence). Trimming took 2 bases from V and 9 from J; bases not matched to a gene: 4. This CDR3 has 15 amino acids. Full variable domain (rest looked up from reference TRBV19 and TRBJ2-1): DGGITQSPKYLFRKEGQNVTLSCEQNLNHDAMYWYRQDPGQGLRLIYYSQIVNDFQKGDIAEGYSVSREKKESFPLTVTSAQKNPTAFYLCASSITSGGASEQFFGPGTRLTVL.

The J gene is TRBJ2-5, the V gene TRBV5-1; D ambiguous. This CDR3 region has 13 residues. Germline CDR1 is SGHRS and CDR2 is YFSETQ. Trimming cost V 4 bases and J 5 bases, with 12 bases left between them. In DNA, the CDR3 is TGCGCCAGCAGCCAGCCGACTCTGGAGACCCAGTACTTC. It translates to CASSQPTLETQYF.

This clone was seen once. V usage is TRBV6-5 and J usage is TRBJ1-2; D gene unclear. Germline V CDR1 and CDR2: MNHEY, SVGAGI. The ends were cut back, 0 bases at V and 9 bases at J, with 14 bases in the middle. CDR3 length: 14 residues. CDR3 DNA sequence: TGTGCCAGCAGTTACTCGGGCAGGTTTAAAAGCTACACCTTC. Its translation: CASSYSGRFKSYTF.

The rearrangement uses TRBV6-6 and TRBJ1-5, with D perhaps matching TRBD1 (5 bases). Germline CDR1 is MNHNY and CDR2 is SVGAGI (reference sequence). Deletions cut 10 bases from V and 8 bases from J, with 15 bases between. The CDR3 spans 12 residues. CDR3 DNA sequence: TGTGCCACCCGACGCGCCAGGGAGCCCCAGCATTTT. Translated, it gives CATRRAREPQHF.